These 3 T cell receptor beta chains share one sample of origin, sequenced in a study of blood T cell repertoires in COVID-19. Measured with immunoSEQ multiplex PCR; TCRdb has only the in-frame clones, and not every one. In the table there are under 50,000 clones, 70% to 90% of which are singletons. The specimen was peripheral blood. The receptors shown here come from a man between 65 and 85 years old with active COVID-19.

This clone occurred once. The sample has other DNA sequences that encode this CDR3 too. The CDR3 reads CASSLEQVPRTDTQYF. In DNA form, the CDR3 reads TGTGCCAGCAGCTTGGAACAGGTTCCTCGCACAGATACGCAGTATTTT. V gene TRBV5-6 combines with J gene TRBJ2-3, with a tentative D call TRBD1 (5 bases). V was cut by 0 bases and J by 1 base, with 12 bases left in between. CDR1 is SGHDT, CDR2 YYEEEE, per germline. The CDR3 covers 16 residues.

In this sample, this clone turned up a few times. This chain uses TRBV3-1 (or the pseudogene TRBV3-2) with TRBJ2-7; the D gene is possibly TRBD2 (5 bases). Germline assignment: CDR1 LGHDT and CDR2 YNNKEL (reference sequence). Trimming took off 1 base at V and 4 bases at J, with 8 bases between the two ends. This CDR3 contains 13 residues. The CDR3 loop is CASSQGTDYEQYF. DNA for the CDR3: TGTGCCAGCAGCCAAGGGACTGATTACGAGCAGTACTTC.

The chain couples TRBV7-9 to TRBJ2-7; 11 bases align to TRBD1. The CDR3 totals 16 residues. V was pared by 6 bases and J by 5 bases, with 12 bases of the junction left unmatched. Germline CDR1 SEHNR, CDR2 FQNEAQ (reference sequence). This CDR3 is CASSLGGQGAFHEQYF. DNA of the CDR3: TGTGCCAGCAGTCTAGGCGGACAGGGGGCTTTCCACGAGCAGTACTTC.